These T cell receptor beta chains were read from a single sample in a study of shared clonotypes between healthy human individuals. Produced via immunoSEQ multiplex PCR; TCRdb's table is partial and in-frame only. The table lists 950,000 to 1,100,000 clones, under 80% of them singletons. Sequencing was carried out using memory CD4+ T cells sorted from blood. All receptors derive from a man younger than 30 in good health. Both conserved end residues are part of each CDR3. Fields, in order: V gene, clone size, J gene, D gene, CDR3 protein, CDR3 DNA. D genes are given only for firm matches. Part of the rows lack a size; the others show once, few, many or a class for expanded clones.

TRBV9	NA	TRBJ2-3	TRBD1	CASSARQGRTDTQYF	TGTGCCAGCAGCGCCCGACAGGGGCGCACAGATACGCAGTATTTT
TRBV28	NA	TRBJ2-7	NA	CASSYFAGTHEQYF	TGTGCCAGCAGTTATTTTGCAGGTACCCACGAGCAGTACTTC
TRBV7-2	NA	TRBJ2-7	NA	CASSANSYEQYF	TGTGCCAGCAGCGCCAACTCCTACGAGCAGTACTTC
TRBV7-3	NA	TRBJ1-1	TRBD1	CASSSRTGTEAFF	TGTGCCAGCAGCTCTAGGACAGGGACTGAAGCTTTCTTT
TRBV2	NA	TRBJ2-5	NA	CASSEEQARSGTQYF	TGTGCCAGCAGTGAAGAACAGGCCCGGTCGGGGACCCAGTACTTC
TRBV5-1	NA	TRBJ1-4	NA	CASSFEATNEKLFF	TGCGCCAGCAGCTTTGAGGCAACTAATGAAAAACTGTTTTTT
TRBV5-1	NA	TRBJ2-7	NA	CASSLDGTILTYEQYF	TGCGCCAGCAGCTTGGACGGAACTATTCTCACCTACGAGCAGTACTTC
TRBV19	NA	TRBJ1-2	NA	CASSIPGGGYTF	TGTGCCAGTAGTATTCCTGGAGGAGGCTACACCTTC
TRBV5-6	NA	TRBJ2-5	NA	CASSTVNQETQYF	TGTGCCAGCAGCACAGTGAACCAAGAGACCCAGTACTTC
TRBV2	NA	TRBJ2-1	TRBD2	CASRGGVATSGSYEQFF	TGTGCCAGCAGAGGAGGGGTTGCGACTAGCGGGAGTTATGAGCAGTTCTTC
TRBV5-6	NA	TRBJ2-7	NA	CASSWNSYEQYF	TGTGCCAGCAGCTGGAATAGCTACGAGCAGTACTTC
TRBV7-8	NA	TRBJ2-7	NA	CASSLAPTAPYEQYF	TGTGCCAGCAGCTTAGCCCCGACAGCGCCCTACGAGCAGTACTTC
TRBV7-9	NA	TRBJ1-2	NA	CASSLKTGVYGYTF	TGTGCCAGCAGCTTGAAGACAGGCGTCTATGGCTACACCTTC
TRBV30	NA	TRBJ1-1	NA	CAWSRGVTEAFF	TGTGCCTGGAGTAGAGGGGTGACTGAAGCTTTCTTT
TRBV7-8	NA	TRBJ1-1	NA	CASSLLLGNTEAFF	TGTGCCAGCAGCTTACTCCTAGGGAACACTGAAGCTTTCTTT
TRBV5-8	NA	TRBJ2-3	NA	CASGQPDRPGTDTQYF	TGTGCCAGCGGACAACCGGATCGGCCTGGAACAGATACGCAGTATTTT
TRBV11-2	NA	TRBJ2-7	TRBD2	CASSLFGLAGEQYF	TGTGCCAGCAGCTTATTCGGACTAGCGGGCGAGCAGTACTTC
TRBV5-5	NA	TRBJ2-3	TRBD1	CASSLSATGGPDTQYF	TGTGCCAGCAGCTTGTCTGCGACAGGGGGTCCAGATACGCAGTATTTT
TRBV5-1	NA	TRBJ1-2	NA	CASSLSGAYGYTF	TGCGCCAGCAGCTTGTCAGGGGCGTATGGCTACACCTTC
TRBV19	many	TRBJ1-5	NA	CASKKRSQDSSNQPQHF	TGTGCCAGCAAAAAAAGATCACAAGACAGTAGCAATCAGCCCCAGCATTTT
TRBV30	NA	TRBJ1-6	TRBD1	CAGAGTDNSPLHF	TGTGCCGGGGCGGGGACAGATAATTCACCCCTCCACTTT
TRBV2	NA	TRBJ1-5	NA	CASSATAEQPQHF	TGTGCCAGCAGTGCGACAGCAGAACAGCCCCAGCATTTT
TRBV28	once	TRBJ1-3	NA	CASSSPTGFGGNTIYF	TGTGCCAGCAGTTCGCCTACAGGGTTCGGCGGAAACACCATATATTTT
TRBV4-2	NA	TRBJ2-7	TRBD1	CASSQDSRGQYEQYF	TGTGCCAGCAGCCAAGATAGCAGGGGGCAGTACGAGCAGTACTTC
TRBV7-2	NA	TRBJ2-1	NA	CASSVYNEQFF	TGTGCCAGCAGCGTTTACAATGAGCAGTTCTTC
TRBV6-6	NA	TRBJ1-4	TRBD1	CASSYSTGAFEKLFF	TGTGCCAGCAGTTACTCCACAGGGGCCTTCGAAAAACTGTTTTTT
TRBV10-3	few	TRBJ1-4	NA	CAISAGQNNEKLFF	TGTGCCATCAGTGCCGGGCAGAATAATGAAAAACTGTTTTTT
TRBV30	few	TRBJ2-5	NA	CAWSPLQETQYF	TGTGCCTGGAGCCCCTTGCAAGAGACCCAGTACTTC
TRBV7-2	NA	TRBJ2-3	NA	CASSRSDTQYF	TGTGCCAGCAGCCGGTCAGATACGCAGTATTTT
TRBV18	NA	TRBJ1-2	NA	CASSPEDYGYTF	TGTGCCAGCTCACCCGAAGACTATGGCTACACCTTC
TRBV5-1	NA	TRBJ2-1	TRBD2	CASSTGLAGVHEQFF	TGCGCCAGCAGCACGGGACTAGCGGGAGTCCATGAGCAGTTCTTC
TRBV28	NA	TRBJ2-1	NA	CASSLPPVWYNEQFF	TGTGCCAGCAGTTTACCGCCGGTCTGGTACAATGAGCAGTTCTTC
TRBV2	NA	TRBJ2-5	TRBD1	CASNGDRAQETQYF	TGTGCCAGCAACGGGGACAGGGCTCAAGAGACCCAGTACTTC
TRBV27	many	TRBJ1-4	NA	CASNPRGGFGEKLFF	TGTGCCAGCAACCCCCGGGGGGGGTTCGGGGAAAAACTGTTTTTT